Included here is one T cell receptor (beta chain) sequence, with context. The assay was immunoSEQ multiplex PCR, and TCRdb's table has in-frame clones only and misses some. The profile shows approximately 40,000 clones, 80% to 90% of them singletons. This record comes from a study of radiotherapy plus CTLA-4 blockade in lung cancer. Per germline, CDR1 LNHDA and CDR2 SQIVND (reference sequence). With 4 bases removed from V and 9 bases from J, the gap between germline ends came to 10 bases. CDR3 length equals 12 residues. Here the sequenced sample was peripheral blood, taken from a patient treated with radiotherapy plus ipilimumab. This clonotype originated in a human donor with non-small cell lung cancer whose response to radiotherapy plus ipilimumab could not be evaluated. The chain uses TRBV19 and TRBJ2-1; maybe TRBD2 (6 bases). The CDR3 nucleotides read TGTGCCAGTAGTAAACAGGAGGGTGAGCAGTTCTTC. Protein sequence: CASSKQEGEQFF.